This entry features one T cell receptor (beta chain) sequence. Its antigen is unidentified. This entry is derived from a study of T-cell memory formation after mild COVID-19. Points from the study as a whole: Later expanders leaned toward CD4+, whereas clones contracting from day 15 to 85 were balanced CD4/CD8. That cross-reactive memory joined was suggested by some responding clones appearing in pre-infection memory.

This CDR3 contains 15 residues. Germline V CDR1 and CDR2: DFQATT, SNEGSKA (reference sequence). Researchers used 5'RACE with constant-segment primers to make TCR alpha and TCR beta cDNA libraries that carry sample barcodes and UMIs. TCRdb passed the 5' RACE reads through MiXCR, listing each CDR3 protein once. The data show around 190,000 distinct CDR3 sequences, approximately 17% seen once. J is TRBJ1-3 and V is TRBV20-1; a possible D gene is TRBD1 (6 bases). This TCR came from a man between 18 and 29 years old who had mild COVID-19 (a few samples of this study predate the infection). Cell type and time point are not known. Sequencing was carried out using PBMCs or a T cell subset sorted from them (not recorded which). The CDR3 coding sequence is TGCAGACCCTACCCGAGGGGGGAGACTGGAAACACCATATATTTT. Translated, it gives CRPYPRGETGNTIYF.